This T cell receptor (beta chain) was recorded in a study of shared clonotypes between healthy human individuals. Here immunoSEQ multiplex PCR was the method, and the copy in TCRdb shows in-frame clones only, minus some. The table includes more than 2 million clones, about 95% detected once. As defined, naive CD8 cells were CD45RO-negative and positively selected for CCR7, with terminally differentiated effector memory CD45RA+ cells excluded. Germline CDR1 reads MNHEY; CDR2 reads SVGAGI. There are 12 residues in the CDR3. The V gene lost 6 bases and the J gene lost 3 bases, with 5 bases spanning the gap. As to this clone: Other DNA variants within this sample encode the same CDR3.

The origin of this receptor is a young man in good health. V and J are TRBV6-5 and TRBJ2-2; D is undetermined. Sequencing was performed on naive CD8+ T cells sorted from blood. The DNA of the CDR3 is TGTGCCAGCAGACCTCACACCGGGGAGCTGTTTTTT. This translates into CASRPHTGELFF.